These 20 T cell receptor beta chains were all obtained from the same sample, sequenced in a study of beta chain features in type 1 diabetes. Regarding the study as a whole: Within each of all four CD4+ subsets, Type 1 diabetes patients had TCRB CDR3s that were moderately but significantly shorter.

These receptors are not linked to any known antigen. Every bit of the isolated RNA underwent reverse transcription, so sequencing read expressed TCRB transcripts. Method: immunoSEQ multiplex PCR; TCRdb's copy keeps in-frame clones and lacks some. The data contain more than 300,000 clones, over 9% of them singletons. The sample comprised central memory CD4+ T cells from blood. The receptors derive from a man aged 30 to 45 with type 1 diabetes.

This chain uses TRBV7-7 with TRBJ2-3; D could derive from TRBD1 or TRBD2 (5 bases each). CDR1 is SSHAT, CDR2 FNYEAQ, per germline (reference sequence). CDR3 length equals 16 residues. The V end was cut by 5 bases, the J end by 2 bases, with 17 bases between. The CDR3 here is CASSPIRDGSTDTQYF. DNA of the CDR3: TGTGCCAGCAGCCCCATTCGGGACGGCTCCACAGATACGCAGTATTTT.

The V call is TRBV27, the J call TRBJ1-3, with 8 bases that match TRBD1. Germline V gives CDR1 MNHEY, CDR2 SMNVEV (reference sequence). The CDR3 sequence is 14 residues long. V shed 6 bases and J 2 bases; nucleotides not matched to a gene: 3. CDR3 bases: TGTGCCAGCAGGCTACAGGGGGCTGGAAACACCATATATTTT. Translation: CASRLQGAGNTIYF.

In its sample, this clone was seen a few times. The chain couples TRBV6-5 to TRBJ1-1; D ambiguous. CDR3 length equals 14 residues. The germline V gene encodes CDR1 MNHEY and CDR2 SVGAGI. V lost 5 bases and J 0 bases, leaving 10 bases between the germline ends. CDR3 residues: CASSDGSMNTEAFF. In DNA, the CDR3 is TGTGCCAGCAGTGATGGCTCTATGAACACTGAAGCTTTCTTT.

This clone was detected only a few times. The chain is built from TRBV2 and TRBJ2-4, with TRBD2 matching 11 bases. CDR3 size: 15 residues. Germline-derived CDR1 and CDR2 are SNHLY and FYNNEI. V dropped 3 bases and J dropped 7; count of bases not matched to a gene: 5. In DNA form, the CDR3 reads TGTGCCAGCAGTGAGGTTAGCGGGAGGGCGAACATTCAGTACTTC. It yields the protein CASSEVSGRANIQYF.

V usage is TRBV7-2 and J usage is TRBJ2-3, with no clear D. Germline CDR1 and CDR2: SGHTA and FQGNSA. The CDR3 loop spans 14 amino acids. The germline V and J ends were trimmed by 5 bases and 1 base, with 10 bases remaining between them. The CDR3 nucleotides are TGTGCCAGCAGCCCCGTCCCCCGCACAGATACGCAGTATTTT. Encoded protein: CASSPVPRTDTQYF.

The genes are TRBV5-1 and TRBJ1-1; tentative D call: TRBD1 (5 bases). The CDR3 has 13 residues. CDR1 and CDR2 (germline): SGHRS, YFSETQ. Trimming cost V 1 base and J 4 bases, with 8 bases left between them. CDR3 region: CASSLQGTTEAFF. The CDR3 bases are TGCGCCAGCAGCTTGCAGGGTACCACTGAAGCTTTCTTT.

This clone was observed a handful of times. Within the sample, other DNA sequences also encode this same CDR3. This chain connects TRBV19 to TRBJ2-1; D call uncertain. Germline-derived CDR1 and CDR2 are LNHDA and SQIVND (reference sequence). The CDR3 is made up of 13 amino acids. V was trimmed by 3 bases and J by 7 bases, leaving 10 bases between them. CDR3 region: CASSIRRGNEQFF. The CDR3 DNA is TGTGCCAGTAGTATCCGGCGCGGAAATGAGCAGTTCTTC.

The sample holds a few counts of this clone. The V gene is TRBV4-3, the J gene TRBJ2-1, with D perhaps matching TRBD1 or TRBD2 (6 bases each). Germline V gene lookup returns CDR1 LGHNA and CDR2 YSLEER. This CDR3 spans 13 amino acids. V was trimmed by 0 bases and J by 10 bases, leaving 10 bases between them. The CDR3 region is CASSQDRGTEQFF. The CDR3 DNA reads as TGCGCCAGCAGCCAAGATCGGGGGACAGAGCAGTTCTTC.

The table lists this clone with a few counts. The CDR3 is CASSERYEQFF. CDR3 bases: TGTGCCAGCAGTGAACGATATGAGCAGTTCTTC. The rearrangement links TRBV25-1 to TRBJ2-1; D uncertain. Trimming took 2 bases from V and 8 from J, leaving 4 bases between them. The CDR3 length is 11 residues. In germline, CDR1 is MGHDK, CDR2 SYGVNS.

As for this clone: Different DNA sequences within this sample yield the same CDR3. This rearrangement joins TRBV6-5 to TRBJ2-2; D is undetermined. V lost 2 bases to trimming and J lost 4 bases, with 5 bases between them. The CDR3 spans 13 residues. From germline, CDR1 is MNHEY and CDR2 SVGAGI. For the CDR3, the DNA is TGTGCCAGCAGTTACCGAGTCACCGGGGAGCTGTTTTTT. It translates to CASSYRVTGELFF.

This clone was counted only a few times. The chain employs TRBV5-1 and TRBJ2-2; TRBD2 might be the D (5 bases). CDR3 length equals 16 residues. Germline V gene data show CDR1 as SGHRS and CDR2 as YFSETQ. Trimming pared 0 bases from V and 0 bases from J, leaving 9 bases between. The CDR3 DNA follows: TGCGCCAGCAGCTTGGACGGGGAAACGAACACCGGGGAGCTGTTTTTT. Protein product: CASSLDGETNTGELFF.

This clone showed up just a few times. This chain uses TRBV5-1 with TRBJ2-2; D might be TRBD1 (6 bases). CDR3 length: 14 residues. The V end lost 4 bases, the J end lost 7 bases, and 14 bases lay between the germline ends. Germline CDR1 is SGHRS and CDR2 is YFSETQ. CDR3 coding DNA: TGCGCCAGCAGCCCCACAGGGACGGGCGGGGAGCTGTTTTTT. It codes for CASSPTGTGGELFF.

The table lists this clone with a few counts. V is TRBV7-8 and J is TRBJ1-3; 9 bases line up with TRBD1. The germline gives CDR1 SGHVS, CDR2 FQNEAQ. The V gene end was trimmed by 1 base and the J gene end by 10 bases; junction bases not matched to a gene: 8. The CDR3 runs 15 residues. The CDR3 nucleotides read TGTGCCAGCAGCTTAGAGACGGGACAGGGTAGGACCATATATTTT. It encodes CASSLETGQGRTIYF. The variable domain in full, completed from reference TRBV7-8 and TRBJ1-3, reads GAGVSQSPRYKVAKRGQDVALRCDPISGHVSLFWYQQALGQGPEFLTYFQNEAQLDKSGLPSDRFFAERPEGSVSTLKIQRTQQEDSAVYLCASSLETGQGRTIYFGEGSWLTVV.

This chain uses TRBV27 with TRBJ2-7, with TRBD2 identical over 13 bases. Germline CDR1 is MNHEY and CDR2 is SMNVEV (reference sequence). This CDR3 comprises 17 residues. The V and J ends lost 4 bases and 4 bases, in that order; junction bases with no gene match: 10. The chain's CDR3 is CASSSRTSGSSIYEQYF. The CDR3 bases are TGTGCCAGCAGTTCCCGGACTAGCGGGAGTTCGATTTACGAGCAGTACTTC.

This clone came up a few times. Since a much larger clone is just one base distant, this may be a read error. This chain links TRBV6-1 with TRBJ2-3, with no clear D. Germline CDR1 reads MNHNS; CDR2 reads SASEGT. Trimming removed 5 bases at V and 6 bases at J, with 6 bases between. CDR3 length: 11 amino acids. CDR3 coding DNA: TGTGCCAGCAGTTACGAGGATACGCAGTATTTT. This gives the protein CASSYEDTQYF.

The sample holds a few counts of this clone. V gene TRBV7-2 combines with J gene TRBJ1-5, with D unresolved. This CDR3 comprises 15 residues. Germline V gives CDR1 SGHTA, CDR2 FQGNSA. V lost 2 bases to trimming and J lost 4 bases, with 12 bases between them. The CDR3 is CASSLLLGLNQPQHF. The DNA for the CDR3 is TGTGCCAGCAGCTTATTATTGGGATTAAATCAGCCCCAGCATTTT.

The chain carries TRBV2 and TRBJ2-5; weak D call: TRBD2 (5 bases). Germline V gives CDR1 SNHLY, CDR2 FYNNEI. Trimming stripped 6 bases from V and 0 bases from J, with 5 bases between. This CDR3 comprises 12 residues. CDR3 amino acids: CASRLDQETQYF. CDR3 sequence (DNA): TGTGCCAGCAGACTAGACCAAGAGACCCAGTACTTC.

To note about this clone: Germline and junction disagree at one end, which may indicate a read error. This chain connects TRBV27 to TRBJ1-3; 8 bases align to TRBD1. CDR1 and CDR2 (germline): MNHEY, SMNVEV (reference sequence). The CDR3 runs 13 residues. CDR3 amino acids: CASSSGQGTTIYF. The CDR3 DNA reads TGTGCCAGCAGTTCCGGACAGGGAACCACCATATATTTT.

This clone has a handful of counts. This chain connects TRBV4-3 to TRBJ1-5; D not certain. Germline V lookup: CDR1 LGHNA, CDR2 YSLEER. The length of the CDR3 is 13 residues. V lost 3 bases and J 4 bases, leaving 7 bases between the germline ends. For the CDR3, the DNA is TGCGCCAGCAGCCAGAGGGAAAATCAGCCCCAGCATTTT. Its translation is CASSQRENQPQHF.

This clone has just a few counts. The J gene is TRBJ1-2, the V gene TRBV2; the D gene is possibly TRBD1 (6 bases). Deletions cut 7 bases from V and 3 bases from J, with 15 bases between. The germline V gene has CDR1 SNHLY and CDR2 FYNNEI. The CDR3 extends over 14 amino acids. CDR3 in amino acids: CASNLGTRDYGYTF. The CDR3, as DNA: TGTGCCAGCAACCTAGGGACACGGGACTATGGCTACACCTTC.